These 20 T cell receptor beta chains were all obtained from the same sample, sequenced in a study of a mutant IDH1 vaccine in newly diagnosed glioma. The method was immunoSEQ multiplex PCR; TCRdb's version includes in-frame clones alone and lacks a portion of them. Of tens of thousands of clones in the sample, approximately 84% are singletons; the top ten hold over 4%. The time point was: week 23, last vaccination. All doses held 300 ug of mutant IDH1 20-mer peptide, with topical imiquimod. Their specific antigens are unknown. Sequencing was performed on PBMCs, taken from a glioma patient whose treatment included an IDH1 peptide vaccine. These receptors came from a man younger than 45 with glioma.

V usage is TRBV6-6 and J usage is TRBJ1-2, with a weak D call TRBD1 (6 bases). V was pared by 5 bases and J by 4 bases, with 17 bases between. Germline assignment: CDR1 MNHNY and CDR2 SVGAGI (reference sequence). The CDR3 is 15 residues long. CDR3 nucleotides: TGTGCCAGCAGTCACGAGACAGGATATCCCTATGGCTACACCTTC. This codes for CASSHETGYPYGYTF.

V gene TRBV27 combines with J gene TRBJ1-6, with 11 bases aligning to TRBD1. This CDR3 has 21 residues. The junction had 23 bases not matched to a gene; V was cut back by 6 bases and J by 7 bases. Germline assignment: CDR1 MNHEY and CDR2 SMNVEV (reference sequence). CDR3 nucleotide sequence: TGTGCCAGCAGGTCACGATCCGGGACAGGGGGTGGGTTGGGGTGGAATTCACCCCTCCACTTT. This gives the protein CASRSRSGTGGGLGWNSPLHF.

This clone was counted a few times. The chain recombines TRBV19 with TRBJ1-5, with 10 bases that match TRBD1. The V segment lost 3 bases and the J segment 0 bases; nucleotides outside the gene matches: 11. The CDR3 is 19 amino acids. The germline V gene has CDR1 LNHDA and CDR2 SQIVND (reference sequence). The chain's CDR3 is CASSIRDRGHGYSNQPQHF. The CDR3 DNA follows: TGTGCCAGTAGTATCCGGGACAGGGGACACGGGTATAGCAATCAGCCCCAGCATTTT.

The chain uses TRBV6-1 and TRBJ2-1; TRBD1 agrees at 9 bases. CDR3 length: 14 amino acids. Trimming cost V 8 bases and J 8 bases; bases outside gene matches: 10. Germline V lookup: CDR1 MNHNS, CDR2 SASEGT. CDR3 in amino acids: CASWEGTGNYEQFF. The CDR3 DNA reads as TGTGCCAGCTGGGAGGGGACAGGGAACTATGAGCAGTTCTTC.

The chain has TRBV30 and TRBJ1-1; D unresolved. The CDR3 is made up of 13 amino acids. The ends were cut back, 0 bases at V and 3 bases at J, with 8 bases in the middle. CDR1 is GTSNPN, CDR2 SVGIG, per germline (reference sequence). CDR3 residues: CAWSVLSDTEAFF. The CDR3 DNA is TGTGCCTGGAGTGTACTAAGCGACACTGAAGCTTTCTTT. The complete variable domain, with remaining parts taken from reference TRBV30 and TRBJ1-1, reads SQTIHQWPATLVQPVGSPLSLECTVEGTSNPNLYWYRQAAGRGLQLLFYSVGIGQISSEVPQNLSASRPQDRQFILSSKKLLLSDSGFYLCAWSVLSDTEAFFGQGTRLTVV.

The CDR3 DNA is TGTGCCAGCAGTTTGCTTTTTACGGCCGGGGAGCTGTTTTTT. It codes for CASSLLFTAGELFF. This chain joins TRBV27 and TRBJ2-2; D call uncertain. The CDR3 loop spans 14 amino acids. The germline V and J ends were trimmed by 3 bases and 6 bases, with 11 bases remaining between them. The germline CDR1 and CDR2 sequences are MNHEY and SMNVEV (reference sequence).

V gene TRBV9 combines with J gene TRBJ2-7, with D perhaps matching TRBD1 (6 bases). Germline V gene data show CDR1 as SGDLS and CDR2 as YYNGEE. The CDR3 is made up of 15 amino acids. V lost 7 bases and J lost 1, with 18 bases in between. Here the CDR3 reads CASGGLRQESYEQYF. The CDR3 DNA sequence: TGTGCCAGCGGGGGCCTACGACAGGAATCCTACGAGCAGTACTTC.

The V gene is TRBV5-1, the J gene TRBJ1-2, with a possible D match to TRBD1 (6 bases). This CDR3 has 12 amino acids. Trimming took 7 bases from V and 8 from J, leaving 15 bases between them. Looked up from germline, CDR1 is SGHRS and CDR2 is YFSETQ. Written as DNA, the CDR3 is TGCGCCAGCTGGGCGGACAGAAAGGGCTACACCTTC. Translating gives CASWADRKGYTF.

The chain links TRBV7-8 to TRBJ2-7; TRBD2 might be the D (6 bases). There are 14 residues in the CDR3. With 1 base removed from V and 7 bases from J, the gap between germline ends came to 14 bases. Germline V gene data show CDR1 as SGHVS and CDR2 as FQNEAQ. The CDR3 spells CASSLVGGPEEQYF. The CDR3 nucleotides read TGTGCCAGCAGCTTAGTGGGGGGTCCGGAAGAGCAGTACTTC.

This chain connects TRBV18 to TRBJ2-7; the match to TRBD1 covers 7 bases. This CDR3 spans 14 amino acids. Germline V gene data show CDR1 as KGHSH and CDR2 as LQKENI. V trimming: 5 bases; J trimming: 1 base; junction bases outside the gene matches: 5. CDR3: CASSLQGWSYEQYF. In DNA form, the CDR3 reads TGTGCCAGCTCATTACAGGGGTGGTCCTACGAGCAGTACTTC.

The chain combines TRBV7-9 with TRBJ2-1, with TRBD2 matching over 9 bases. Looked up from germline, CDR1 is SEHNR and CDR2 is FQNEAQ (reference sequence). This CDR3 comprises 13 residues. V gave up 8 bases and J gave up 4 bases; unmatched junction bases: 3. CDR3 nucleotide sequence: TGTGCCAGCCTAAGCGGGGGGTACAATGAGCAGTTCTTC. This encodes CASLSGGYNEQFF.

The chain couples TRBV14 to TRBJ1-2; no clear D gene. CDR3 length: 15 amino acids. CDR1 is SGHDN and CDR2 is FVKESK in the germline V gene. Trimming cost V 0 bases and J 5 bases, with 13 bases left between them. CDR3 bases: TGTGCCAGCAGCCAAGAAGCGAGCGGATATTATGGCTACACCTTC. It specifies CASSQEASGYYGYTF.

CDR3 region: CASSLRSEQFF. CDR3 bases: TGTGCCAGCAGCTTGAGAAGTGAGCAGTTCTTC. The genes are TRBV5-5 and TRBJ2-1; D call uncertain. This CDR3 comprises 11 residues. Deletions cut 1 base from V and 9 bases from J, with 5 bases between. Germline values: CDR1 SGHKS, CDR2 YYEKEE (reference sequence).

The rearrangement uses TRBV27 and TRBJ2-7, with D uncertain. Germline V gene sequence: CDR1 MNHEY, CDR2 SMNVEV (reference sequence). The CDR3 is made up of 12 amino acids. V was clipped by 7 bases and J by 4 bases, with 11 bases between them. Written as DNA, the CDR3 is TGTGCCAGCATCTCCGTAGGTTACGAGCAGTACTTC. Translated: CASISVGYEQYF.

This chain connects TRBV15 to TRBJ1-4, with D possibly TRBD1 on 5 matching bases. The V gene lost 0 bases and the J gene lost 10 bases, with 18 bases spanning the gap. The CDR3 covers 16 residues. Germline-derived CDR1 and CDR2 are LNHNV and YYDKDF (reference sequence). The CDR3 is CATSRDRAIQRVKLFF. CDR3 in DNA: TGTGCCACCAGCAGAGACAGGGCCATCCAACGGGTAAAACTGTTTTTT.

V usage is TRBV20-1 and J usage is TRBJ1-2; possible D gene TRBD1, 5 bases. CDR3 size: 11 residues. Germline lookup yields CDR1 DFQATT and CDR2 SNEGSKA (reference sequence). The CDR3 DNA reads TGCAGCGCCGGGACTTTGTATGGCTACACCTTC. Its protein product is CSAGTLYGYTF.

The rearrangement uses TRBV11-2 and TRBJ1-6; D is undetermined. Looked up from germline, CDR1 is SGHAT and CDR2 is FQNNGV. The CDR3 sequence is 18 residues long. V was trimmed by 1 base and J by 0 bases, leaving 13 bases between them. The CDR3 nucleotides are TGTGCCAGCAGCTTAGTAGGAGTGCCTAGCTCCTATAATTCACCCCTCCACTTT. Translation gives CASSLVGVPSSYNSPLHF. Full variable domain (remainder filled in from reference TRBV11-2 and TRBJ1-6): EAGVAQSPRYKIIEKRQSVAFWCNPISGHATLYWYQQILGQGPKLLIQFQNNGVVDDSQLPKDRFSAERLKGVDSTLKIQPAKLEDSAVYLCASSLVGVPSSYNSPLHFGNGTRLTVT.

The chain has TRBV7-9 and TRBJ1-1, with 7 positions matching TRBD1. The germline V gene encodes CDR1 SEHNR and CDR2 FQNEAQ (reference sequence). V lost 4 bases and J lost 5; bases outside the gene matches: 7. The CDR3 contains 14 residues. CDR3 sequence reads: CASSSKTGRTEAFF. The CDR3 DNA reads as TGTGCCAGCAGCTCGAAGACAGGGCGGACTGAAGCTTTCTTT.

V and J are TRBV29-1 and TRBJ1-2; TRBD1 aligns across 9 bases. Germline V gives CDR1 SQVTM, CDR2 ANQGSEA. Trimming took 4 bases from V and 2 from J; bases not matched to a gene: 11. CDR3 size: 16 residues. CDR3 DNA: TGCAGCGTTGTTACCCGCCACAGGGGGCAGAACTATGGCTACACCTTC. Encoded protein: CSVVTRHRGQNYGYTF.

Only one count was recorded for this clone. The rearrangement uses TRBV28 and TRBJ1-2, with D unclear. The germline gives CDR1 MDHEN, CDR2 SYDVKM. V lost 5 bases and J lost 0, with 10 bases in between. The CDR3 has 14 residues. The CDR3 is CASSKTRANYGYTF. As DNA, the CDR3 is TGTGCCAGCAGTAAAACCAGAGCTAACTATGGCTACACCTTC.